The clone carrying this T cell receptor (beta chain) was detected once. As yet, its antigen is unknown. CDR1 SGHTA and CDR2 FQGTGA come from the germline V gene. With 2 bases removed from V and 5 bases from J, the gap between germline ends came to 15 bases. The CDR3 spans 15 residues. Clones were sequenced by immunoSEQ multiplex PCR, and TCRdb holds only the in-frame ones, with some missing. The sample lists about 97,000 clones; approximately 90% were seen once. These data originate in a study of graft-versus-host responses after intestinal transplantation. Study-level information: Once they had received anti-thymocyte globulin induction, all recipients took tacrolimus and steroids for two to three years. Study results and limitations: Peak GvH clone levels in circulation were associated with early post-transplant HvG declines. GvH clones detected in recipient marrow included some appearing first in ileum or blood. In patients with graft-donor T cell macrochimerism, allograft graft-versus-host to host-versus-graft clonal ratios were high.

This chain links TRBV7-3 with TRBJ1-1; no clear D gene. This receptor was identified in a human patient who received an intestinal transplant, so some T cells may come from the graft donor. The sample in question was PBMCs, obtained roughly 68 weeks after intestinal transplant. DNA for the CDR3: TGTGCCAGCAGCTTAGGGGTCGGGGAAATGACTGAAGCTTTCTTT. Its protein product is CASSLGVGEMTEAFF. The full variable domain, rest sourced from reference TRBV7-3 and TRBJ1-1, is GAGVSQTPSNKVTEKGKYVELRCDPISGHTALYWYRQSLGQGPEFLIYFQGTGAADDSGLPNDRFFAVRPEGSVSTLKIQRTERGDSAVYLCASSLGVGEMTEAFFGQGTRLTVV.